One and the same sample provided the 18 T cell receptor beta chains below, sequenced in a study of shared clonotypes between healthy human individuals. Sequencing used immunoSEQ multiplex PCR; TCRdb keeps in-frame clones, though not all of them. The sample has hundreds of thousands of clones; less than 85% are singletons. The sequenced sample consisted of memory CD4+ T cells sorted from blood. Subset indicated: CD45RA-negative fraction. The receptors originated from a woman aged 25 to 39 in good health.

This clone was found once. This sequence joins TRBV2 and TRBJ1-5; D ambiguous. CDR3 length: 13 residues. The germline V and J ends were trimmed by 2 bases and 4 bases, with 6 bases remaining between them. Germline V CDR1 and CDR2: SNHLY, FYNNEI. This CDR3 reads CASSEIGNQPQHF. As DNA, the CDR3 is TGTGCCAGCAGTGAAATCGGGAATCAGCCCCAGCATTTT.

This clone has a handful of counts. V is TRBV6-6 and J is TRBJ2-7, with unresolved D. Deletions cut 2 bases from V and 12 bases from J, with 14 bases between. CDR3 size: 12 residues. CDR1 and CDR2 from the germline V gene are MNHNY and SVGAGI (reference sequence). CDR3 residues: CASSYTSSVTYF. The DNA for the CDR3 is TGTGCCAGCAGTTACACCTCCAGTGTGACGTACTTC.

The gene calls are TRBV5-1 and TRBJ2-7, with TRBD1 as a possible D gene (5 bases). The ends were cut back, 4 bases at V and 0 bases at J, with 11 bases in the middle. Looked up from germline, CDR1 is SGHRS and CDR2 is YFSETQ. CDR3 length equals 14 residues. CDR3: CASSPGPSSYEQYF. DNA for the CDR3: TGCGCCAGCAGCCCAGGGCCAAGCTCCTACGAGCAGTACTTC.

This clone was counted a few times. This rearrangement joins TRBV27 to TRBJ2-7; D may be TRBD1 (6 bases). Germline CDR1 MNHEY, CDR2 SMNVEV (reference sequence). V gave up 6 bases and J gave up 3 bases, with 15 bases separating them. This CDR3 has 14 amino acids. CDR3 coding DNA: TGTGCCAGCAGGTCAATTAGGGGGTTCTACGAGCAGTACTTC. Amino acid sequence: CASRSIRGFYEQYF.

The V gene is TRBV28, the J gene TRBJ2-7, with a weak D call TRBD2 (6 bases). The CDR3 is 14 amino acids. Trimming removed 7 bases from V and 2 bases from J, with 15 bases in between. The germline CDR1 and CDR2 sequences are MDHEN and SYDVKM. CDR3 amino acids: CASTPQSGAYEQYF. For the CDR3, the DNA is TGTGCCAGCACCCCACAGTCGGGGGCCTACGAGCAGTACTTC.

V usage is TRBV20-1 and J usage is TRBJ2-7; D is undetermined. V lost 5 bases and J 6 bases, leaving 11 bases between the germline ends. Per the germline V gene, CDR1 is DFQATT and CDR2 is SNEGSKA (reference sequence). The CDR3 totals 11 residues. The CDR3 here is CSAWGRGEQYF. The DNA of the CDR3 is TGCAGTGCTTGGGGTCGTGGCGAGCAGTACTTC.

This chain uses TRBV19 with TRBJ1-3; the D is unclear. The CDR3 covers 14 residues. CDR1 is LNHDA and CDR2 is SQIVND in the germline V gene (reference sequence). V was shortened by 8 bases and J by 0 bases, with 11 bases between the two germline ends. For the CDR3, the DNA is TGTGCCAGTCGCGACGGTCACTCTGGAAACACCATATATTTT. Amino acids: CASRDGHSGNTIYF.

The V and J genes are TRBV11-2 and TRBJ1-1; no reliable D call. The V gene lost 6 bases and the J gene lost 3 bases, with 17 bases spanning the gap. There are 15 residues in the CDR3. Germline V gene data show CDR1 as SGHAT and CDR2 as FQNNGV. CDR3 residues: CASRRVGQSYTEAFF. CDR3 DNA sequence: TGTGCCAGCAGAAGAGTCGGGCAGTCGTACACTGAAGCTTTCTTT.

The gene calls are TRBV6-1 and TRBJ1-5; D uncertain. V was pared by 4 bases and J by 6 bases, with 13 bases between. Germline V lookup: CDR1 MNHNS, CDR2 SASEGT. The CDR3 loop spans 14 amino acids. CDR3 region: CASSVLRVVQPQHF. CDR3 nucleotide sequence: TGTGCCAGCAGTGTCCTTCGGGTTGTTCAGCCCCAGCATTTT.

This clone appeared once. The chain uses TRBV6-6 and TRBJ1-4; D gene unclear. The CDR3 covers 15 residues. Between the trimmed V and J ends, which lost 0 bases and 0 bases, there was a span of 5 bases. Germline CDR1 reads MNHNY; CDR2 reads SVGAGI (reference sequence). CDR3 bases: TGTGCCAGCAGTTACTCCCCAGCAACTAATGAAAAACTGTTTTTT. This encodes CASSYSPATNEKLFF.

V usage is TRBV18 and J usage is TRBJ1-1, with unresolved D. CDR3 length equals 13 residues. Germline values: CDR1 KGHSH, CDR2 LQKENI. The V end lost 3 bases, the J end lost 3 bases, and 8 bases lay between the germline ends. The CDR3, as DNA: TGTGCCAGCTCACCTTTACGGGACACTGAAGCTTTCTTT. The encoded protein is CASSPLRDTEAFF.

The genes are TRBV7-9 and TRBJ2-5; 11 nucleotides align to TRBD2. Trimming cost V 3 bases and J 5 bases; bases outside gene matches: 11. This CDR3 comprises 17 residues. Germline V CDR1 and CDR2: SEHNR, FQNEAQ (reference sequence). The CDR3 region has the DNA TGTGCCAGCAGCTTCGACCATAGCGGGAGGGCCCGGGAGACCCAGTACTTC. This encodes CASSFDHSGRARETQYF.

In this sample, this clone turned up a few times. The chain is built from TRBV7-3 and TRBJ2-1, with 8 bases lining up with TRBD1. V was clipped by 9 bases and J by 0 bases; unmatched bases: 7. CDR3 length: 15 residues. The germline V gene has CDR1 SGHTA and CDR2 FQGTGA. The CDR3 protein is CARPWTGLSYNEQFF. DNA of the CDR3: TGTGCCAGGCCCTGGACAGGGCTCTCCTACAATGAGCAGTTCTTC.

In this sample, this clone turned up a few times. This rearrangement joins TRBV5-1 to TRBJ2-7; 7 bases align to TRBD1. V trimming: 6 bases; J trimming: 2 bases; junction bases outside the gene matches: 11. Per the germline V gene, CDR1 is SGHRS and CDR2 is YFSETQ. The CDR3 consists of 15 residues. CDR3: CASTPGQWGPYEQYF. DNA for the CDR3: TGCGCCAGCACCCCGGGACAGTGGGGCCCCTACGAGCAGTACTTC.

V and J are TRBV7-9 and TRBJ2-7, with D tentatively TRBD2 (6 bases). Germline V lookup: CDR1 SEHNR, CDR2 FQNEAQ (reference sequence). CDR3 length equals 15 residues. Trimming cost V 8 bases and J 0 bases, with 17 bases left between them. The CDR3 reads CASGLGAGNSYEQYF. The CDR3, as DNA: TGTGCCAGCGGCCTCGGGGCGGGGAACTCCTACGAGCAGTACTTC.

As concerns this clone: It may be a read error: a sequence one base away is much more abundant. The chain is built from TRBV6-5 and TRBJ2-2; D is unclear. Germline CDR1 reads MNHEY; CDR2 reads SVGAGI. The CDR3 extends over 12 amino acids. V lost 6 bases, J lost 0 bases, and 2 bases lay in between. The CDR3 coding sequence is TGTGCCAGCAGCTCGAACACCGGGGAGCTGTTTTTT. This translates into CASSSNTGELFF.

V and J are TRBV7-9 and TRBJ1-2; D gene unclear. The V end was cut by 1 base, the J end by 4 bases, with 4 bases between. The CDR3 consists of 12 residues. From germline, CDR1 is SEHNR and CDR2 FQNEAQ (reference sequence). The CDR3 reads CASSLEVYGYTF. The CDR3 DNA sequence: TGTGCCAGCAGCTTAGAAGTCTATGGCTACACCTTC. The full variable domain, rest sourced from reference TRBV7-9 and TRBJ1-2, is DTGVSQNPRHKITKRGQNVTFRCDPISEHNRLYWYRQTLGQGPEFLTYFQNEAQLEKSRLLSDRFSAERPKGSFSTLEIQRTEQGDSAMYLCASSLEVYGYTFGSGTRLTVV.

The V gene is TRBV28, the J gene TRBJ1-6, with D unclear. V lost 5 bases to trimming and J lost 9 bases, with 11 bases between them. Germline V gene sequence: CDR1 MDHEN, CDR2 SYDVKM. This CDR3 comprises 13 residues. In DNA form, the CDR3 reads TGTGCCAGCAGTCGGGAAAGGGTTTCACCCCTCCACTTT. Its translation: CASSRERVSPLHF. Full variable domain (rest looked up from reference TRBV28 and TRBJ1-6): DVKVTQSSRYLVKRTGEKVFLECVQDMDHENMFWYRQDPGLGLRLIYFSYDVKMKEKGDIPEGYSVSREKKERFSLILESASTNQTSMYLCASSRERVSPLHFGNGTRLTVT.